Each of the 12 T cell receptor beta chains below was sequenced from the same sample in a study of regulatory T cells in long-lasting Graves disease (dated by TCRdb to 2020 to 2022). The time point label on this specimen signifies: persistent/refractory GD, antithyroid drugs over 5 years with positive TRAb. RNA was extracted from PBMCs in TRIzol for both TCR sequencing and RNA sequencing. Library prep was done by multiplex PCR. Sequencing was carried out with an Illumina HiSeq 4000. To build TCR beta libraries, CDR3 regions were amplified by Arm-PCR using iRepertoire HTBI primers. The public reads were quality trimmed at Q25 with fastp and then assembled into clones with MiXCR by TCRdb, keeping productive beta chains. A single entry per CDR3 protein holds the most common genes and DNA from its merged rows. The sample table contains about 470,000 distinct CDR3 sequences; only one count was recorded for 20% to 25% of them. The leading ten clones occupy about 7% of the sample.

The starting material was peripheral blood mononuclear cells (PBMCs), obtained when the disease was refractory, from a patient treated with antithyroid drugs. The source of these receptors is a female donor with Graves disease.

This clonotype was recorded at least ten times. The genes are TRBV20-1 and TRBJ2-7, with D tentatively TRBD2 (6 bases). Trimming took 2 bases from V and 1 from J, leaving 12 bases between them. This CDR3 region has 14 residues. Per the germline V gene, CDR1 is DFQATT and CDR2 is SNEGSKA (reference sequence). CDR3 protein: CSARTGTSSYEQYF. The CDR3 region has the DNA TGCAGTGCTAGAACCGGGACTTCTTCCTACGAGCAGTACTTC.

This clonotype came up many times. The chain joins TRBV7-2 to TRBJ1-6; the D is unclear. V was shortened by 1 base and J by 4 bases, with 20 bases between the two germline ends. The CDR3 has 19 amino acids. Germline V gene sequence: CDR1 SGHTA, CDR2 FQGNSA. The CDR3 DNA is TGTGCCAGCAGCTTAGTTGGTTACAGTGAGATCGAATATAATTCACCCCTCCACTTT. Translation gives CASSLVGYSEIEYNSPLHF.

This clonotype was recorded at least ten times. The chain has TRBV20-1 and TRBJ1-1; tentatively, D is TRBD1 (5 bases). The ends were cut back, 5 bases at V and 1 base at J, with 14 bases in the middle. CDR3 size: 14 residues. CDR1 and CDR2 from the germline V gene are DFQATT and SNEGSKA (reference sequence). This CDR3 reads CSADYRDGNTEAFF. The CDR3 DNA reads as TGCAGTGCTGACTACCGGGACGGGAACACTGAAGCTTTCTTT.

This clonotype was counted between two and nine times. CDR3 sequence (DNA): TGCGCCAGCAGCTCCGACAGGGACATGAACACTGAAGCTTTCTTT. Translated: CASSSDRDMNTEAFF. The J gene is TRBJ1-1, the V gene TRBV5-1; 7 positions match TRBD1. The germline V gene encodes CDR1 SGHRS and CDR2 YFSETQ. The CDR3 has 15 residues. After removal of 3 bases from V and 0 bases from J, the junction contained 5 bases not matched to a gene.

The table lists this clonotype with many counts. J is TRBJ2-7 and V is TRBV28, with D uncertain. This CDR3 is 13 amino acids long. The germline CDR1 and CDR2 sequences are MDHEN and SYDVKM. Trimming left V 7 bases short and J 2 bases short, with 12 bases between. CDR3 loop: CASTEQSTYEQYF. Here the CDR3 DNA reads TGTGCCAGCACGGAACAAAGTACCTACGAGCAGTACTTC.

This clonotype was detected a few times. The chain joins TRBV19 to TRBJ1-2; 9 bases align to TRBD1. In germline, CDR1 is LNHDA, CDR2 SQIVND (reference sequence). The CDR3 totals 17 residues. Germline trimming cut 7 bases from V and 1 base from J; bases unmatched to any gene: 13. CDR3 bases: TGTGCCAGTATCAAAGGGTCCGGACAGGGGATTAACTATGGCTACACCTTC. Translating gives CASIKGSGQGINYGYTF. Full variable domain (remainder filled in from reference TRBV19 and TRBJ1-2): DGGITQSPKYLFRKEGQNVTLSCEQNLNHDAMYWYRQDPGQGLRLIYYSQIVNDFQKGDIAEGYSVSREKKESFPLTVTSAQKNPTAFYLCASIKGSGQGINYGYTFGSGTRLTVV.

As to this clonotype: This may be a read error: a much more frequent sequence differs by one nucleotide. J is TRBJ1-2 and V is TRBV12-3 or TRBV12-4, with 7 nucleotides matching TRBD1. V lost 11 bases, J lost 6 bases, and 24 bases stayed unmatched. This CDR3 region has 17 residues. The CDR3 DNA reads as TGTGCCTGCTTGAGGGGAGCAGGGGACAGTAAAGAAGATGGCTACACCTTC. Protein product: CACLRGAGDSKEDGYTF.

This clonotype was recorded many times. V is TRBV29-1 and J is TRBJ2-7; TRBD2 matches 15 bases. V dropped 1 base and J dropped 2; count of bases not matched to a gene: 3. The CDR3 has 16 residues. CDR1 is SQVTM, CDR2 ANQGSEA, per germline. This CDR3 is CSVEAGLAGGTYEQYF. CDR3 DNA: TGCAGCGTTGAAGCCGGACTAGCGGGAGGGACCTACGAGCAGTACTTC.

This chain uses TRBV6-1 with TRBJ2-2; the match to TRBD2 covers 10 bases. Looked up from germline, CDR1 is MNHNS and CDR2 is SASEGT. J gave up 5 bases and V 6 bases, and 6 bases lay outside the gene matches. The CDR3 consists of 15 residues. CDR3 loop: CASRLAGEGTGELFF. CDR3 DNA sequence: TGTGCCAGCAGGCTAGCGGGAGAAGGAACCGGGGAGCTGTTTTTT.

The sample holds many counts of this clonotype. The chain couples TRBV28 to TRBJ2-4; D possibly matches TRBD1 or TRBD2 (5 bases each). This CDR3 has 16 amino acids. Germline loops: CDR1 MDHEN, CDR2 SYDVKM. The germline V and J ends were trimmed by 5 bases and 0 bases, with 14 bases remaining between them. CDR3 region: CASSLLEGLAKNIQYF. CDR3 coding DNA: TGTGCCAGCAGTCTTTTAGAGGGGCTAGCCAAAAACATTCAGTACTTC.

This clonotype was seen many times. The V and J genes are TRBV28 and TRBJ2-7, with a possible D match to TRBD1 (7 bases). Germline CDR1 and CDR2: MDHEN and SYDVKM. The germline V and J ends were trimmed by 10 bases and 1 base, with 14 bases remaining between them. CDR3 length: 13 amino acids. As DNA, the CDR3 is TGTGCCACCGAGGCGGGACAGTCCTACGAGCAGTACTTC. It specifies CATEAGQSYEQYF.

The gene calls are TRBV7-2 and TRBJ2-7, with D perhaps given as TRBD1 or TRBD2 (5 bases each). Trimming removed 7 bases from V and 5 bases from J, with 15 bases in between. CDR1 and CDR2 from the germline V gene are SGHTA and FQGNSA. This CDR3 spans 13 amino acids. Written as DNA, the CDR3 is TGTGCCAGCACCACCGGGACCGCCGACGAGCAGTACTTC. This encodes CASTTGTADEQYF.